This T cell receptor beta chain was sequenced in a study of T cell responses to AZD1222 COVID-19 vaccine. Notes on the study in general: Nearly half of the spike-specific TCRs reportedly recognize variant regions that carry no mutations. Of the AZD1222 recipients, only 5 or 6 were seropositive at baseline. Repertoires were obtained only post-peak T cell response.

The method was immunoSEQ multiplex PCR; TCRdb's version includes in-frame clones alone and lacks a portion of them. Here the sample spans 95,000 to 110,000 clones, about 87% being singletons. The CDR3 is made up of 16 amino acids. Looked up from germline, CDR1 is LGHNA and CDR2 is YSLEER. Germline trimming cut 1 base from V and 4 bases from J; bases unmatched to any gene: 7. Comment on this clone: What it binds is not known.

This material consisted of peripheral blood, taken on day 0 of AZD1222 vaccination. This sequence joins TRBV4-3 and TRBJ2-5, with 9 positions matching TRBD1. The sequence was collected from an adult in good health. CDR3 DNA sequence: TGCGCCAGCAGCCAAGGCCCGACAGGGGGGGGAGAGACCCAGTACTTC. This encodes CASSQGPTGGGETQYF.